A single sample gave rise to the 29 T cell receptor beta chains below, sequenced in a study of T cell responses to AZD1222 COVID-19 vaccine. The repertoire was sequenced with immunoSEQ multiplex PCR; TCRdb's copy has only in-frame clones and lacks some. The table records around 100,000 clones, 80% to 95% of them present only once. Source: peripheral blood, taken on day 0 of AZD1222 vaccination. Receptors were obtained from an adult in good health.

The chain uses TRBV4-1 and TRBJ2-7, with 9 bases lining up with TRBD1. Germline V gene data show CDR1 as MGHRA and CDR2 as YSYEKL. The CDR3 covers 15 residues. The J segment lost 6 bases and the V segment lost 0 bases, leaving 6 bases of the junction unmatched. The CDR3 DNA follows: TGCGCCAGCAGCCAAGAGGGGACAGGGCTTTCCGAGCAGTACTTC. This sequence encodes CASSQEGTGLSEQYF.

The gene calls are TRBV4-1 and TRBJ2-1; D unclear. From germline, CDR1 is MGHRA and CDR2 YSYEKL. Trimming removed 0 bases from V and 6 bases from J, with 6 bases in between. The CDR3 runs 13 residues. CDR3 nucleotide sequence: TGCGCCAGCAGCCAAGATCCTGGCAATGAGCAGTTCTTC. It specifies CASSQDPGNEQFF.

The chain uses TRBV6-2 or TRBV6-3 and TRBJ2-7, with D unclear. From germline, CDR1 is MNHEY and CDR2 SVGEGT. The CDR3 spans 16 residues. Deletions cut 4 bases from V and 2 bases from J, with 18 bases between. CDR3 sequence: CASSFPLLGPAYEQYF. The CDR3 DNA reads as TGTGCCAGCAGTTTCCCCCTTCTAGGACCGGCCTACGAGCAGTACTTC.

This clone was picked up one time. The rearrangement links TRBV7-9 to TRBJ1-5, with 11 bases aligning to TRBD1. V was clipped by 5 bases and J by 5 bases; unmatched bases: 2. This CDR3 has 14 residues. Germline V gene data show CDR1 as SEHNR and CDR2 as FQNEAQ (reference sequence). Written as DNA, the CDR3 is TGTGCCAGCAGCCGGACAGGGGGCCATCAGCCCCAGCATTTT. Its protein product is CASSRTGGHQPQHF.

This sequence joins TRBV4-1 and TRBJ2-1; TRBD2 matches at 10 bases. The CDR3 is 17 residues long. CDR1 is MGHRA, CDR2 YSYEKL, per germline. V was pared by 1 base and J by 7 bases, with 10 bases of the junction left unmatched. CDR3 region: CASSQGSTSGVKNEQFF. Here the CDR3 DNA reads TGCGCCAGCAGCCAAGGCTCCACTAGCGGGGTCAAAAATGAGCAGTTCTTC.

The chain uses TRBV11-2 and TRBJ2-5; weak D call: TRBD1 (5 bases). V was pared by 1 base and J by 6 bases, with 21 bases between. The CDR3 consists of 17 residues. Germline CDR1 SGHAT, CDR2 FQNNGV. The CDR3 DNA reads as TGTGCCAGCAGCTTAGGTGCCACTACAGGACCGAGGAAGACCCAGTACTTC. Amino acids: CASSLGATTGPRKTQYF.

This chain joins TRBV5-1 and TRBJ2-3; D possibly corresponds to TRBD2 (7 bases). The CDR3 sequence is 16 residues long. V dropped 2 bases and J dropped 0 bases, with 13 bases sitting between them. CDR1 and CDR2 from the germline V gene are SGHRS and YFSETQ. The CDR3 is CASSFRGAQSTDTQYF. CDR3 nucleotide sequence: TGCGCCAGCAGCTTTCGGGGGGCGCAAAGCACAGATACGCAGTATTTT.

This clone occurred once. The chain combines TRBV11-3 with TRBJ1-6; D remains unclear. The CDR3 sequence is 13 residues long. CDR1 and CDR2 (germline): SGHNT, YENEEA. Trimming took 3 bases from V and 10 from J, leaving 10 bases between them. This chain's CDR3 is CASSLGGESPLHF. The CDR3 region has the DNA TGTGCCAGCAGCTTGGGCGGCGAGTCACCCCTCCACTTT.

The rearrangement joins TRBV10-1 to TRBJ2-1; the match to TRBD2 covers 11 bases. The length of the CDR3 is 14 residues. Trimming took 6 bases from V and 6 from J; bases not matched to a gene: 4. Germline assignment: CDR1 WNHNN and CDR2 SYGVQD (reference sequence). The CDR3 nucleotides are TGCGCCAGCAGCAGGCTAGCGGGGGGCAATGAGCAGTTCTTC. It yields the protein CASSRLAGGNEQFF.

The genes are TRBV13 and TRBJ2-5; D is perhaps TRBD2 (6 bases). V was trimmed by 2 bases and J by 0 bases, leaving 10 bases between them. This CDR3 spans 15 amino acids. From germline, CDR1 is PRHDT and CDR2 FYEKMQ (reference sequence). The CDR3 bases are TGTGCCAGCAGCTTACTAGGCGGGGACCAAGAGACCCAGTACTTC. Protein product: CASSLLGGDQETQYF.

The chain joins TRBV5-5 to TRBJ1-2; possible D gene TRBD1, 6 bases. V was clipped by 1 base and J by 8 bases, with 21 bases between them. Germline V gives CDR1 SGHKS, CDR2 YYEKEE (reference sequence). The CDR3 extends over 16 amino acids. CDR3 residues: CASSLMNIGGHRGYTF. The CDR3 DNA is TGTGCCAGCAGCTTGATGAATATAGGGGGGCATCGGGGCTACACCTTC.

This chain links TRBV3-1 (or the pseudogene TRBV3-2) with TRBJ2-3; 8 positions match TRBD1. This CDR3 spans 14 amino acids. Germline V gene lookup returns CDR1 LGHDT and CDR2 YNNKEL (reference sequence). V trimming: 5 bases; J trimming: 3 bases; junction bases outside the gene matches: 4. The CDR3 loop is CASSKGQVTDTQYF. The CDR3, as DNA: TGTGCCAGCAGCAAGGGACAGGTAACAGATACGCAGTATTTT.

The chain couples TRBV30 to TRBJ1-5, with TRBD1 matching 7 bases. The CDR3 length is 15 residues. The germline V gene encodes CDR1 GTSNPN and CDR2 SVGIG (reference sequence). The V gene end was trimmed by 0 bases and the J gene end by 4 bases; junction bases not matched to a gene: 6. The DNA for the CDR3 is TGTGCCTGGAGTGTTTCAGGGGGTTTGAATCAGCCCCAGCATTTT. It specifies CAWSVSGGLNQPQHF. Full variable domain (missing parts from reference TRBV30 and TRBJ1-5): SQTIHQWPATLVQPVGSPLSLECTVEGTSNPNLYWYRQAAGRGLQLLFYSVGIGQISSEVPQNLSASRPQDRQFILSSKKLLLSDSGFYLCAWSVSGGLNQPQHFGDGTRLSIL.

The chain has TRBV10-3 and TRBJ2-7, with TRBD1 matching 9 bases. The germline gives CDR1 ENHRY, CDR2 SYGVKD. The CDR3 has 14 amino acids. The trim removed 4 bases at V and 3 bases at J, leaving 4 bases unmatched. CDR3 coding DNA: TGTGCCATCAGTGCCGGGACAGGGCTCTACGAGCAGTACTTC. Its protein product is CAISAGTGLYEQYF.

V is TRBV21-1 and J is TRBJ1-1; the DNA was not compared with TRBD1, the D call given in the table. TRBV21-1 is classified as a pseudogene. The CDR3 runs to 17 residues. The CDR3 region is CASSRGDRGGKNTEAFF. The CDR3 DNA follows: TGTGCCAGCAGTCGAGGGGACAGGGGGGGAAAAAACACTGAAGCTTTCTTT.

This rearrangement joins TRBV19 to TRBJ2-5, with 10 bases that match TRBD2. Germline lookup yields CDR1 LNHDA and CDR2 SQIVND (reference sequence). V shed 6 bases and J 2 bases; nucleotides not matched to a gene: 6. This CDR3 has 15 residues. The CDR3 loop is CASSPQRGGQETQYF. The CDR3 nucleotides are TGTGCCAGTAGCCCCCAGCGGGGGGGTCAAGAGACCCAGTACTTC.

The V gene is TRBV7-8, the J gene TRBJ1-4; the D is unclear. Germline V gene lookup returns CDR1 SGHVS and CDR2 FQNEAQ. V lost 5 bases, J lost 0 bases, and 16 bases lay in between. The CDR3 consists of 17 residues. CDR3 in DNA: TGTGCCAGCAGCCCCGATCGGGGAAAGACAACTAATGAAAAACTGTTTTTT. This codes for CASSPDRGKTTNEKLFF.

V and J are TRBV5-6 and TRBJ1-5; no clear D. V lost 0 bases to trimming and J lost 6 bases, with 10 bases between them. The CDR3 extends over 14 amino acids. In germline, CDR1 is SGHDT, CDR2 YYEEEE. This CDR3 is CASSLAAGGQPQHF. CDR3 DNA: TGTGCCAGCAGCTTGGCCGCTGGTGGTCAGCCCCAGCATTTT.

The chain links TRBV12-3 or TRBV12-4 to TRBJ2-1, with D unclear. CDR3 length: 11 amino acids. V shed 3 bases and J shed 7 bases, with 4 bases lying between them. CDR3 residues: CASSFSNEQFF. CDR3 bases: TGTGCCAGCAGTTTTTCAAATGAGCAGTTCTTC.

This clone is a singleton in its sample. This rearrangement joins TRBV19 to TRBJ2-2; perhaps TRBD1 as D (6 bases). The ends were cut back, 5 bases at V and 8 bases at J, with 15 bases in the middle. CDR3 length: 14 residues. From germline, CDR1 is LNHDA and CDR2 SQIVND (reference sequence). The chain's CDR3 is CASSLGTGPGELFF. The DNA for the CDR3 is TGTGCCAGTAGTCTGGGCACAGGGCCGGGGGAGCTGTTTTTT.

In this sample, this clone turned up once. The V and J genes are TRBV5-1 and TRBJ2-3; TRBD1 aligns across 9 bases. V trimming: 4 bases; J trimming: 4 bases; junction bases outside the gene matches: 7. Germline CDR1 SGHRS, CDR2 YFSETQ. This CDR3 spans 15 amino acids. The CDR3 protein is CASSTGTGHADTQYF. CDR3 sequence (DNA): TGCGCCAGCAGCACCGGGACAGGGCACGCAGATACGCAGTATTTT.

This clone was seen only once. The CDR3 spells CASSAGASQETQYF. The CDR3 region has the DNA TGTGCCAGCAGCGCGGGGGCCTCTCAAGAGACCCAGTACTTC. The rearrangement joins TRBV9 to TRBJ2-5, with D possibly being TRBD1 or TRBD2 (6 bases each). Trimming stripped 3 bases from V and 2 bases from J, with 11 bases between. The CDR3 is 14 amino acids. The germline CDR1 and CDR2 sequences are SGDLS and YYNGEE.

The rearrangement joins TRBV19 to TRBJ2-5, with D perhaps assigned TRBD1 or TRBD2 (6 bases each). The CDR3 covers 12 residues. Germline CDR1 LNHDA, CDR2 SQIVND (reference sequence). The ends were cut back, 10 bases at V and 5 bases at J, with 14 bases in the middle. The CDR3 protein is CATKGGSETQYF. Written as DNA, the CDR3 is TGTGCCACCAAGGGGGGCTCGGAGACCCAGTACTTC.

The rearrangement uses TRBV18 and TRBJ1-5; D remains unclear. CDR3 length: 13 residues. Deletions cut 6 bases from V and 9 bases from J, with 15 bases between. Per germline, CDR1 KGHSH and CDR2 LQKENI. DNA of the CDR3: TGTGCCAGCTCGGCCGACCAACAACGGCCCCAGCATTTT. Translation: CASSADQQRPQHF.

This chain uses TRBV28 with TRBJ2-5, with 8 bases identical to TRBD1. The V and J ends lost 7 bases and 4 bases, in that order; junction bases with no gene match: 5. Germline values: CDR1 MDHEN, CDR2 SYDVKM. This CDR3 spans 13 amino acids. Here the CDR3 reads CASKSGQVETQYF. The CDR3 DNA follows: TGTGCCAGCAAATCGGGACAGGTAGAGACCCAGTACTTC.

The count of this clone is one. The CDR3 nucleotides are TGCAGCGTGGCTCCTACTCTCGGCTACAATGAGCAGTTCTTC. Translated, it gives CSVAPTLGYNEQFF. The chain links TRBV29-1 to TRBJ2-1, with D uncertain. The V gene lost 6 bases and the J gene lost 3 bases, with 15 bases spanning the gap. The CDR3 is 14 amino acids. From germline, CDR1 is SQVTM and CDR2 ANQGSEA.

The chain is built from TRBV7-2 and TRBJ1-5; D is ambiguous. Germline CDR1 SGHTA, CDR2 FQGNSA. This CDR3 is 15 amino acids long. The V gene lost 3 bases and the J gene lost 0 bases, with 9 bases spanning the gap. CDR3 amino acids: CASSFTVTSNQPQHF. CDR3 coding DNA: TGTGCCAGCAGCTTCACAGTTACTAGCAATCAGCCCCAGCATTTT.

CDR3 in amino acids: CASSLFTPQPQHF. The CDR3 bases are TGTGCCAGCAGCTTATTCACCCCTCAGCCCCAGCATTTT. V gene TRBV7-2 combines with J gene TRBJ1-5; no clear D gene. V dropped 2 bases and J dropped 6 bases, with 8 bases sitting between them. The CDR3 runs 13 residues. Germline CDR1 SGHTA, CDR2 FQGNSA.

V is TRBV27 and J is TRBJ2-7; 7 bases map to TRBD2. V lost 4 bases to trimming and J lost 4 bases; unmatched junction nucleotides: 4. Germline V CDR1 and CDR2: MNHEY, SMNVEV (reference sequence). There are 13 residues in the CDR3. The CDR3 sequence is CASSWASGYEQYF. The CDR3 nucleotides are TGTGCCAGCAGTTGGGCTAGCGGTTACGAGCAGTACTTC.